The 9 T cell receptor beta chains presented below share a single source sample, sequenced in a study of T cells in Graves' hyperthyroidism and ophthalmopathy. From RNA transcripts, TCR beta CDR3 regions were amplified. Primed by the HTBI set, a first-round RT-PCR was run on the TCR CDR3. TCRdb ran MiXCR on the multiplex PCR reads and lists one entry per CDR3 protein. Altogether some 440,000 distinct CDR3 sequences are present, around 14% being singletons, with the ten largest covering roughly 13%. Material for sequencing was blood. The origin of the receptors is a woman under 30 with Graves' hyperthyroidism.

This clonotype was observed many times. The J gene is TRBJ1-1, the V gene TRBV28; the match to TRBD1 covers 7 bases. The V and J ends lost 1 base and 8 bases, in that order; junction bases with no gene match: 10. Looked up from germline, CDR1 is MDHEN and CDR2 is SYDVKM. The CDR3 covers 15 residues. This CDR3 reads CASSLSGARTGEAFF. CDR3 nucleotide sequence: TGTGCCAGCAGTTTATCTGGCGCAAGGACAGGCGAAGCTTTCTTT.

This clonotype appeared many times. The DNA for the CDR3 is TGTGCCAGCAGCTTGTCGTGGGACAGGGGAAAGTTCTTC. It codes for CASSLSWDRGKFF. The J gene is TRBJ2-1, the V gene TRBV11-1; 10 nucleotides match TRBD1. The CDR3 covers 13 residues. The V segment lost 3 bases and the J segment 14 bases; nucleotides outside the gene matches: 7. Germline V CDR1 and CDR2: SGHAT, FQDESV (reference sequence).

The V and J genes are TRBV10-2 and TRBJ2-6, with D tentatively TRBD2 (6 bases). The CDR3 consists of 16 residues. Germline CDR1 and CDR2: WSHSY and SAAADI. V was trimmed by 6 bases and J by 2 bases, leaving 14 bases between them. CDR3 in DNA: TGCGCCAGCAGCGCTGGGGGAGGACCTGGGGCCAACGTCCTGACTTTC. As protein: CASSAGGGPGANVLTF.

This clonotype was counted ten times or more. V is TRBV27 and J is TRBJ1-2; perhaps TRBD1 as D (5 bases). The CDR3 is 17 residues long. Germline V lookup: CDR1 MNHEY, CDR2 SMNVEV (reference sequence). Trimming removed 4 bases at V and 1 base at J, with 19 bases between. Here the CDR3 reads CASSSLGADGDNYGYTF. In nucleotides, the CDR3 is TGTGCCAGCAGTTCACTCGGGGCAGATGGGGATAACTATGGCTACACCTTC.

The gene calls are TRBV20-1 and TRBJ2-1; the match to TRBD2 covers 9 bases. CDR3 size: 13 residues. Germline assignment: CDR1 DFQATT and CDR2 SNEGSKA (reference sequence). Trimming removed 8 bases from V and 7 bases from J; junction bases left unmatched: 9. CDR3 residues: CSRTGTSRNEQFF. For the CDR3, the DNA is TGCAGTAGAACCGGGACTAGCAGGAATGAGCAGTTCTTC.

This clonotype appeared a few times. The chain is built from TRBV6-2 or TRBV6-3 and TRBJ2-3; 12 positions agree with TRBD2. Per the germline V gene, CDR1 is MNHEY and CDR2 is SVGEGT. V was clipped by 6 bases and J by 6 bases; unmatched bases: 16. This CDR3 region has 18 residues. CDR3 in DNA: TGTGCCAGCAGACCCCCACTACCTAGCGGGGGGGCCTGGGATACGCAGTATTTT. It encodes CASRPPLPSGGAWDTQYF.

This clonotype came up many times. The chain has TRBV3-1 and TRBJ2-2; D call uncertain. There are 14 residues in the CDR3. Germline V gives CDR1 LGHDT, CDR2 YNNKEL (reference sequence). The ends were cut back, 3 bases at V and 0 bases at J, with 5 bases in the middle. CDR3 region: CASSQTTNTGELFF. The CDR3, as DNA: TGTGCCAGCAGCCAGACCACGAACACCGGGGAGCTGTTTTTT.

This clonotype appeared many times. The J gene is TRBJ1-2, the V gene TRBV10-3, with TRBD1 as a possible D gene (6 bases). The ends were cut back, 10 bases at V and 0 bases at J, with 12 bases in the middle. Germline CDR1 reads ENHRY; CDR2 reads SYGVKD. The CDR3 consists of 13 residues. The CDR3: CARTEDPNYGYTF. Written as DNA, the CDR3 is TGTGCCAGGACAGAAGATCCTAACTATGGCTACACCTTC.

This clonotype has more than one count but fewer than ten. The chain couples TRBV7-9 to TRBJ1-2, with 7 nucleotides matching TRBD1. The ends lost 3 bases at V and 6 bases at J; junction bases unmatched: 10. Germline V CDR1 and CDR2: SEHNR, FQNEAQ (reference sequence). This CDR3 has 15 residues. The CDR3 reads CASSLGGTVRDGYTF. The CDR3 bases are TGTGCCAGCAGCTTGGGGGGGACAGTAAGGGATGGCTACACCTTC.